The following is a T cell receptor beta chain sequence with its context. Following RNA extraction, reverse transcription yielded cDNA that acted as the sequencing template. The method was immunoSEQ multiplex PCR; TCRdb's version includes in-frame clones alone and lacks a portion of them. This sample has roughly 100,000 clones; 85% to 90% occur once, and the top ten carry around 10%. Treatment described: oral pan-JAK inhibitor, 5-10 mg twice daily. The V gene's germline CDR1 is SGHVS and CDR2 FQNEAQ. Trimming stripped 2 bases from V and 2 bases from J, with 7 bases between. The length of the CDR3 is 13 residues. This sample is part of a study of CD8+ T cells in alopecia areata. On the study more broadly: Tofacitinib was taken orally by treated patients, and the dose was 5 to 10 mg twice daily.

The chain is built from TRBV7-8 and TRBJ2-7; D gene ambiguous. The material sequenced was CD8+ T cells sorted from blood, taken at approximately week 34, from a patient treated with tofacitinib. The receptor's source is a human donor with alopecia areata. The CDR3: CASSLPEAYEQYF. The CDR3 nucleotides read TGTGCCAGCAGCTTACCAGAAGCCTACGAGCAGTACTTC.